The clone carrying this T cell receptor (beta chain) has ten or more counts. Compared with germline, one end of the junction differs, possibly owing to a read error. Indicated time point: sample taken at primary tumor resection. CDR3 size: 14 residues. Germline assignment: CDR1 MNHEY and CDR2 SVGAGI. TCRdb independently ran MiXCR on the 5' RACE reads; one entry per CDR3 protein. The table includes about 35,000 distinct CDR3 sequences, 3% to 3.5% detected once. These data come from a study of spatial heterogeneity in lung cancer. This receptor was identified in a male donor with early-stage non-small cell lung cancer. Sequenced here: normal lung tissue next to the tumor, sampled at surgery. This chain joins TRBV6-5 and TRBJ2-5, with D possibly matching TRBD2 (6 bases). CDR3 DNA: TGTGCCAGCAGCTACTCTAGGGGAGGAGAGACCCAGTACTTC. It codes for CASSYSRGGETQYF.